This entry describes one T cell receptor beta chain. What it binds is unknown. One entry per CDR3 protein results from TCRdb running MiXCR on the reads. The table shows about 270,000 distinct CDR3 sequences, with roughly a fifth occurring only once. This specimen comes from a study of T cell repertoires in cytomegalovirus infection. Study in general: Researchers turned to recently identified HLA-C-restricted CMV epitopes as well as well-studied HLA-B-restricted ones. CMV infection and matching HLA type were both indicated by public TCR beta signatures. Study-level points and caveats: CMV-specific HLA-C-restricted TCR beta clonotypes dominated the ex vivo response.

The sample here was cultured PBMCs, taken from culture after CMV antigen stimulation. This TCR was recovered from a human donor in good health (CMV status not recorded). Some clones in this sample may be carry-over from other donors' samples.

The CDR3 reads CASKGVVGESYNEQFF. The CDR3, as DNA: TGTGCCAGTAAGGGAGTGGTTGGCGAATCCTACAATGAGCAGTTCTTC. This chain joins TRBV19 and TRBJ2-1; TRBD2 is a possible D gene (5 bases). The CDR3 is 16 amino acids. CDR1 and CDR2 (germline): LNHDA, SQIVND (reference sequence). V was trimmed by 7 bases and J by 1 base, leaving 17 bases between them.